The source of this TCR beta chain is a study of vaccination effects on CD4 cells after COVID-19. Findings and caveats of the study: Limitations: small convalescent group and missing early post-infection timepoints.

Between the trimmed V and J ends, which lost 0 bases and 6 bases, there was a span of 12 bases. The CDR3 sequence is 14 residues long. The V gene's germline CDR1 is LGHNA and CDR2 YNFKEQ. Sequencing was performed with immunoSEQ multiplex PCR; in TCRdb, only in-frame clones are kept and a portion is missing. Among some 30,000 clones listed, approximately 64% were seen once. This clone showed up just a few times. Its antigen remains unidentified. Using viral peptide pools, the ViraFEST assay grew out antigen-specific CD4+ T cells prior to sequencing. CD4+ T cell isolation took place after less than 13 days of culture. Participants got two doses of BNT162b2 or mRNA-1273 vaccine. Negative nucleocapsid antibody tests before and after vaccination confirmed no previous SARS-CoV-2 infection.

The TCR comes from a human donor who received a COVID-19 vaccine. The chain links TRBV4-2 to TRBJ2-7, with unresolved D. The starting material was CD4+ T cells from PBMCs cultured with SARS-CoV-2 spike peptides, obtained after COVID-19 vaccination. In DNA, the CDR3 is TGTGCCAGCAGCCAAGATTCGCGGAATACCGAGCAGTACTTC. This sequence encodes CASSQDSRNTEQYF.